This T cell receptor (beta chain) is drawn from a study of cytomegalovirus exposure and HLA in healthy donors. On the study more broadly: Early on, a data release was issued that held roughly 86 million unique TCRs from HLA-typed donors. Study observations and caveats: CMV serostatus was the sole immune exposure information available. Confirmation in vitro established that three CMV-associated chains were specific for CMV antigens. Later work associated fewer than 20,000 TCR beta sequences with HLA alleles at 0.05 false discovery rate.

PCR primers comprised 60 Vbeta and 13 Jbeta primers. Profiling relied on immunoSEQ multiplex PCR, and the TCRdb table lists in-frame clones only, not all of them. Here the sample spans 150,000 or so clones, 75% to 80% being singletons. About this clone: Its antigen remains unknown.

The CDR3 totals 15 residues. J lost 4 bases, V lost 3 bases, and 8 bases had no gene match. Germline-derived CDR1 and CDR2 are SEHNR and FQNEAQ (reference sequence). The sample was PBMCs. J is TRBJ2-5 and V is TRBV7-9; 7 nucleotides match TRBD1. This receptor was identified in a woman aged 50 to 60 in good health and CMV-seropositive. CDR3 nucleotides: TGTGCCAGCAGCTTCCGACAGGGCCCGGTAGAGACCCAGTACTTC. This encodes CASSFRQGPVETQYF. The variable domain in full, with the rest retrieved from reference TRBV7-9 and TRBJ2-5, is DTGVSQNPRHKITKRGQNVTFRCDPISEHNRLYWYRQTLGQGPEFLTYFQNEAQLEKSRLLSDRFSAERPKGSFSTLEIQRTEQGDSAMYLCASSFRQGPVETQYFGPGTRLLVL.